This T cell receptor beta chain comes out of a study of blood T cells in healthy people across ages. Germline V CDR1 and CDR2: MNHEY, SVGEGT. Trimming took 0 bases from V and 7 from J; bases not matched to a gene: 6. This CDR3 spans 15 amino acids. Together with a sample-barcoded 5' primer, a J-beta primer mix was included in a second PCR lasting about 7 to 11 cycles. TCRdb re-derived calls from the 5' RACE reads in MiXCR, one entry per CDR3 protein. The sample carries hundreds of thousands of distinct CDR3 sequences, 32% recorded once. The TCR sequence derives from a woman of 80 years or more in good health. Material: blood. The J gene is TRBJ2-1, the V gene TRBV6-2 or TRBV6-3, with TRBD1 matching 7 bases. In DNA form, the CDR3 reads TGTGCCAGCAGTTACTCAGAGGGGGCGGGTAATGAGCAGTTCTTC. Its translation is CASSYSEGAGNEQFF.